A single T cell receptor (beta chain) is shown here with its context. Its specific antigen is unknown. Base qualities are not recorded, but no much larger clone differs from it by a single base. To prepare the library, RACE was applied. The instrument given in TCRdb is NextSeq 500. Library preparation attached unique molecular identifiers to individual cDNA molecules for quantitative, reproducible TCR counting. From each blood RNA sample, both TCR alpha and TCR beta chains were sequenced. On the study's bioinformatics: A median of about 100,000 TCRs per sample was observed, with a range of about 23,224 to 690,600. V, J and CDR3 annotation of the TCR reads was carried out using the Decombinator software suite. For PS versus PT1 abundance plots, all samples were subsampled to the same number of TCRs (28,000). Expanded TCRs were defined as absent before sensitization and observed at least eight times at the 2-week time point. TCRdb trimmed public reads at Q25 via fastp, called clones via MiXCR and kept in-frame beta chains. Entries are consolidated by CDR3 protein sequence, retaining the most common genes and DNA. TCRdb, rather than the study authors, made the V and J calls. The sample has about 97,000 distinct CDR3 sequences on record, 25% to 30% of them singletons. Clones ranked in the top ten supply about a tenth of the sample.

This specimen belongs to a study of human T cells and chemical hapten exposure (dated by TCRdb to 2020 to 2022). Regarding the complete study: For sensitization, 2% DPC in acetone was applied to a roughly 2 cm by roughly 2 cm area of upper inner arm skin. Patients additionally received weekly therapeutic DPC doses to the scalp throughout the approximately 22-week study period. Patch tests used Finn chambers with 0.01% DPC on the upper back, scored after 6 days by International Contact Dermatitis Research Group standards. The patient cohort, mostly female, included alopecia areata with under or over 50% scalp involvement, alopecia totalis and alopecia universalis. Libraries were pooled for sequencing, and per-sample TCR yields varied mainly because of small differences in library volumes within the pool. In alopecia patients, the study followed how the peripheral blood TCR repertoire changed in vivo over primary and secondary sensitization to diphenylcyclopropenone (DPC), a hapten. Blood samples were taken from patients before sensitization (week 0) and at 2, 6 and about 24 weeks after DPC sensitization. About 30 alopecia patients provided blood for TCR sequencing at one to four time points (pre-sensitization, 2, 6 and 24 weeks).

What this sample's time point label stands for: patch test 3, about 24 weeks after DPC sensitization. The sample's treatment or condition label, in plain terms: therapeutic diphenylcyclopropenone sensitization with weekly scalp DPC. Blood at each patch-test visit was drawn before the patch test was applied. Patients were considered eligible if aged 18 to 70, diagnosed with alopecia and deemed suitable for DPC therapy, and patients were excluded if pregnant. Total RNA was isolated from unfractionated whole blood collected in Tempus Blood RNA tubes. Results the study describes overall, beyond this receptor: Expanded TCRs formed significantly more large CDR3 similarity clusters than pre-sensitization or healthy control sets, consistent with antigen-driven responses. Patch test score was positively correlated with the number of PT1 expanded TCRs, with significance at thresholds 8, 16 and 32 but not at 4. No change with DPC sensitization was found in the number of TCRs above 1 in 1000 frequency, and no evidence of global repertoire structure alterations was found. After repeated subsampling, changes were observed in the strength of the expansion versus patch-test correlation and in the threshold at which the correlation became significant. Because every patient had alopecia, a presumed autoimmune disease, the patients' immune response might differ from that of healthy individuals.

Unmatched junction bases come to 7, with V trimmed by 2 bases and J by 4 bases. The CDR3 sequence holds 17 residues, the cysteine and phenylalanine included. The entry retains the CDR3 DNA only, 51 bases that are in frame from base 1. The germline V gene (reference sequence) specifies LGHDT as CDR1 and YNNKEL as CDR2. The chain is encoded by TRBV3-1 joined to TRBJ2-1, with 11 middle bases fitting TRBD2. The sample was whole blood, taken in connection with sensitization to the hapten diphenylcyclopropenone (DPC). This TCR was recovered from a man aged 35 to 55 with alopecia areata. Some clones in this sample may be carry-over from other donors' samples. The CDR3 region has the sequence CASSQKSGLAEYNEQFF. The DNA reads as follows: TGTGCCAGCAGCCAAAAATCGGGACTAGCGGAGTACAATGAGCAGTTCTTC.